This TCR beta chain was observed in a study of blood T cell repertoires in COVID-19. The wider study: Donors in the United States, Italy and Spain gave samples during acute or convalescent COVID-19. In each case, the material was cDNA or gDNA derived from T cells, B-cell-depleted T cells, or PBMCs.

In the original workflow: Counts of nucleated cells, estimated from reference gene primer amplification, were obtained. Measured with immunoSEQ multiplex PCR; TCRdb has only the in-frame clones, and not every one. The DNA gave D and trimming, while V, J and clone size come from that table. Altogether 50,000 to 70,000 clones are present, less than 90% being singletons, with the ten largest covering about 8%. The sequencing input was peripheral blood. The TCR was taken from a woman in her seventies with active COVID-19.

CDR3 sequence (DNA): TGTGCCAGCAGCCTACAGGGAGCCAAAAACATTCAGTACTTC. Encoded protein: CASSLQGAKNIQYF. The V call is TRBV3-1 (or the pseudogene TRBV3-2), the J call TRBJ2-4; maybe TRBD1 (6 bases). There are 14 residues in the CDR3. Germline CDR1 LGHDT, CDR2 YNNKEL (reference sequence). V was pared by 4 bases and J by 0 bases, with 7 bases between.